Listed here is a single TCR beta chain. Its antigen is not identified. V lost 6 bases and J lost 8, with 19 bases in between. Germline V lookup: CDR1 MGHRA, CDR2 YSYEKL. CDR3 length: 15 residues. These data are taken from a study of cytomegalovirus exposure and HLA in healthy donors. The PCR used 60 Vbeta and 13 Jbeta primers. Profiled with immunoSEQ multiplex PCR; TCRdb holds only in-frame clones, not every one. The repertoire holds 150,000 to 200,000 clones, with around 81% as singletons. General study findings and limits: Later analysis indicated greater clonal expansion among HLA-associated TCR beta chains than among equally common other chains.

There were likely unrecorded immune exposures, though donors were nominally healthy when sampled. The clonotype was recovered from a woman aged 40 to 49 in good health and CMV-seronegative. The V gene is TRBV4-1, the J gene TRBJ1-4; D is perhaps TRBD1 (6 bases). The specimen was PBMCs. CDR3 sequence reads: CASSSAGTLGEKLFF. CDR3 in DNA: TGCGCCAGCAGTTCCGCAGGGACATTGGGAGAAAAACTGTTTTTT.